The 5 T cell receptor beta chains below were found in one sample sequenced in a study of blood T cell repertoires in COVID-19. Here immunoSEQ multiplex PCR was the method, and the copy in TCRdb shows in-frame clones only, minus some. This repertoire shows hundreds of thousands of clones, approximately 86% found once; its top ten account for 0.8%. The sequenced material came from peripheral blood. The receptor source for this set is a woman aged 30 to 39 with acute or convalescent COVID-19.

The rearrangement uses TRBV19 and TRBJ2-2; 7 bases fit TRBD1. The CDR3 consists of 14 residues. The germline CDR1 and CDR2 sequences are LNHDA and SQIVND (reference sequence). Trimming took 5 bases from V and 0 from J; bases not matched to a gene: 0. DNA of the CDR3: TGTGCCAGTAGTGGGACAGCGAACACCGGGGAGCTGTTTTTT. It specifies CASSGTANTGELFF.

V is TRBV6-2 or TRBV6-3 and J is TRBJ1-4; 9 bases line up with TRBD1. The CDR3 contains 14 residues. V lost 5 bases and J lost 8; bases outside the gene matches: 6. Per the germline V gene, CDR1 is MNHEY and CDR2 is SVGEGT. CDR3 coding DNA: TGTGCCAGCAGTCCCGGGACAGGGCACGAAAAACTGTTTTTT. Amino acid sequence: CASSPGTGHEKLFF.

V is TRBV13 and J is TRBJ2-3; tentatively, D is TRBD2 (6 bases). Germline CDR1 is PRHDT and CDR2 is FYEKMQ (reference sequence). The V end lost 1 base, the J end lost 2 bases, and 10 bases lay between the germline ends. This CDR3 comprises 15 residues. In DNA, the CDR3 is TGTGCCAGCAGCTTAGCGGGGGAGTTCACAGATACGCAGTATTTT. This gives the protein CASSLAGEFTDTQYF.

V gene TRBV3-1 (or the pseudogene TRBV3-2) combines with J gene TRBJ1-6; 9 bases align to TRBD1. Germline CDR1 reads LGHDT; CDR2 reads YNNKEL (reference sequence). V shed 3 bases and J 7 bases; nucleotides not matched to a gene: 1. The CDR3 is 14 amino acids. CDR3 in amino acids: CASSHGQGNSPLHF. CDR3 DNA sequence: TGTGCCAGCAGCCACGGACAGGGGAATTCACCCCTCCACTTT.

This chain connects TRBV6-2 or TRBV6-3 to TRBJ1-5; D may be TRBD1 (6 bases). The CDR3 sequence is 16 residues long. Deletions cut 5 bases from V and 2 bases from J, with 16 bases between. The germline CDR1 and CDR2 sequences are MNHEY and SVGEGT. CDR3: CASSIQGKGGNQPQHF. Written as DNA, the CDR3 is TGTGCCAGCAGTATACAGGGAAAAGGGGGCAATCAGCCCCAGCATTTT.